What follows describes a single T cell receptor beta chain. The CDR3 is made up of 16 amino acids. V was cut by 0 bases and J by 1 base, with 11 bases left in between. Germline CDR1 reads MNHEY; CDR2 reads SVGAGI. The sample belongs to a study of blood T cell repertoires in COVID-19. Study details: Whether acute or convalescent, the COVID-19 samples came from the United States, Italy and Spain. T cells, B-cell-depleted T cells, or PBMCs provided the cDNA or gDNA that served as material.

Sequencing was performed with immunoSEQ multiplex PCR; in TCRdb, only in-frame clones are kept and a portion is missing. The profile shows about 180,000 clones, 70% to 90% of them singletons. The source of this sequence is a woman older than 75 with acute or convalescent COVID-19. The genes are TRBV6-5 and TRBJ2-3, with D possibly being TRBD1 (6 bases). Sequenced: peripheral blood. This chain's CDR3 is CASSYSNRVGTDTQYF. The CDR3 region has the DNA TGTGCCAGCAGTTACTCGAACAGGGTGGGCACAGATACGCAGTATTTT.